The rows below give T cell receptor beta chains drawn from one sample of a study of CD4 T cells in relation to SARS-CoV-2 and coronaviruses. These receptors' antigens are unknown. Measured with immunoSEQ multiplex PCR; TCRdb has only the in-frame clones, and not every one. The sample includes about 19,000 clones, about 72% of them seen just once. Input material: CD4+ T cells from PBMCs, cultured in vitro. These receptors came from a human donor in good health. CDR3s include the opening cysteine and the closing phenylalanine or tryptophan. The D gene is left open where the match is weak. Clone size is stated in some rows and not others, as once, few, many or a class when expanded.

j_call,clone_size,v_call,d_call,cdr3_nt,cdr3_aa
TRBJ1-1,few,TRBV13,.,TGTGCCAGCAGCTTAGGCCTTTTACGGGGGAACACTGAAGCTTTCTTT,CASSLGLLRGNTEAFF
TRBJ2-7,.,TRBV2,TRBD1,TGTGCCAGCAGCGCAGCCGGGACAGGTACCTACGAGCAGTACTTC,CASSAAGTGTYEQYF
TRBJ2-7,.,TRBV10-3,TRBD2,TGTGCCATCAGTGAAGACGTAGGACTAGCAGGTTCCTACGAGCAGTACTTC,CAISEDVGLAGSYEQYF
TRBJ2-7,.,TRBV19,.,TGTGCCAGTAGTGTTGGGGGAACTCTTCCCTACGAGCAGTACTTC,CASSVGGTLPYEQYF
TRBJ1-2,.,TRBV11-2,.,TGTGCCAGCAGCCCCGGGACCGCTATTGTCTATGGCTACACCTTC,CASSPGTAIVYGYTF
TRBJ2-7,.,TRBV6-1,TRBD1,TGTGCCAGCAGTGGGCTCCCTATCCGGGACAGGGATGACTACGAGCAGTACTTC,CASSGLPIRDRDDYEQYF
TRBJ1-1,.,TRBV25-1,.,TGTGCCAGCAGCAAAAGGGGGGGAACTGAAGCTTTCTTT,CASSKRGGTEAFF
TRBJ2-2,.,TRBV27,.,TGTGCCAGCAGCCGCGTGGGGCAGGTGGCCGGGGAGCTGTTTTTT,CASSRVGQVAGELFF
TRBJ2-7,.,TRBV13,TRBD2,TGTGCCAGCAGCCCCCCGACTAGCGGGAGGGTTTACGAGCAGTACTTC,CASSPPTSGRVYEQYF
TRBJ2-7,.,TRBV6-6,.,TGTGCCAGCAGTTCGTCGGGACCGAGGGAGCAGTACTTC,CASSSSGPREQYF
TRBJ2-5,.,TRBV6-5,.,TGTGCCAGCACCGAACAGGGCCCCCACCAAGAGACCCAGTACTTC,CASTEQGPHQETQYF
TRBJ2-7,.,TRBV3-1/TRBV3-2,TRBD2,TGTGCCAGCAGCCCCGGACTAGCGGGGACCTACGAGCAGTACTTC,CASSPGLAGTYEQYF
TRBJ2-1,.,TRBV6-5,TRBD1,TGTGCCAGCAGCCTCCGGGACAGGGGCTACAATGAGCAGTTCTTC,CASSLRDRGYNEQFF
TRBJ1-1,.,TRBV3-1/TRBV3-2,.,TGTGCCAGCAGCGGACGGAACGGGGTAAACACTGAAGCTTTCTTT,CASSGRNGVNTEAFF
TRBJ2-3,.,TRBV15,TRBD2,TGTGCCACCAGCAGGGGACTAGCTTCAGATACGCAGTATTTT,CATSRGLASDTQYF
TRBJ2-5,.,TRBV4-1,TRBD1,TGCGCCAGCAGCCAGGGGTGGGGACAGGGGGAAGAGACCCAGTACTTC,CASSQGWGQGEETQYF
TRBJ2-1,.,TRBV19,.,TGTGCCAGTAGTATAGCCCACAATGAGCAGTTCTTC,CASSIAHNEQFF
TRBJ2-5,.,TRBV10-3,TRBD1,TGTGCCATCAGGGACCGGGACAGGGGAACGCAAGAGACCCAGTACTTC,CAIRDRDRGTQETQYF
TRBJ2-5,.,TRBV6-5,.,TGTGCCAGCAGTTTGTTAGTAGAGACCCAGTACTTC,CASSLLVETQYF
TRBJ2-1,few,TRBV4-2,TRBD1,TGTGCCAGCAGCCAACCGACAGGGGTTGGGGAGAATGAGCAGTTCTTC,CASSQPTGVGENEQFF
TRBJ1-2,.,TRBV24-1,.,TGTGCCACCAGTGGCCCAGGGGAGGCGTTATATGGCTACACCTTC,CATSGPGEALYGYTF
TRBJ2-7,.,TRBV2,.,TGTGCCAGCAGGACCCCTAGTTCTAGCTCCTACGAGCAGTACTTC,CASRTPSSSSYEQYF
TRBJ1-1,.,TRBV12-3/TRBV12-4,.,TGTGCCAGCAGGTTCACAGGGCACGCTGAAGCTTTCTTT,CASRFTGHAEAFF
TRBJ1-2,.,TRBV12-3/TRBV12-4,.,TGTGCCAGCAGTTTCCAGAGAGACTATGGCTACACCTTC,CASSFQRDYGYTF
TRBJ2-2,large,TRBV4-2,TRBD2,TGTGCCAGCAGCCTTAGCGGGAGTTTTACCGGGGAGCTGTTTTTT,CASSLSGSFTGELFF
TRBJ1-1,.,TRBV13,.,TGTGCCAGCAGCTACAGGCAGGGAAACACTGAAGCTTTCTTT,CASSYRQGNTEAFF
TRBJ2-1,few,TRBV3-1/TRBV3-2,TRBD2,TGTGCCAGCAGCCAAGGGCCGGGACTAGCGCTTTACAATGAGCAGTTCTTC,CASSQGPGLALYNEQFF